A selection of T cell receptor beta chains follows, all from one sample in a study of blood T cell repertoires in COVID-19. Only in-frame clones appear in the TCRdb table, and some are missing; sequencing was by immunoSEQ multiplex PCR. This table has over 200,000 clones, more than 65% appearing once. Sequencing was performed on peripheral blood. Receptors were obtained from a woman of 80 years or more with acute or convalescent COVID-19. Both conserved end residues are trimmed from each CDR3.

CDR3 length,V gene,J gene,CDR3 protein
12,TRBV15,TRBJ1-1,ATSTPSRGAGAF
10,TRBV3-1/TRBV3-2,TRBJ2-5,ASRGSGETQY
12,TRBV2,TRBJ2-1,ASSETSSYNEQF
14,TRBV5-4,TRBJ2-5,ASSSFRGGYQETQY
11,TRBV5-8,TRBJ1-2,ASRFGGQGAIS
11,TRBV5-1,TRBJ1-1,ASQTGEGTEAF
13,TRBV4-1,TRBJ2-5,ASRDYLAGMETQY
11,TRBV3-1/TRBV3-2,TRBJ1-2,ASSQDQGYGYT
15,TRBV7-3,TRBJ1-2,ASSLSGQNLENYGYT
12,TRBV7-6,TRBJ2-3,ASRFDRGADTQY
10,TRBV7-2,TRBJ2-3,ASSLRQDTQY